The rows below give T cell receptor beta chains drawn from one sample of a study of blood T cells in healthy people across ages. TCRdb re-called the 5' RACE reads with MiXCR, one entry per CDR3 protein. The sample records about 780,000 distinct CDR3 sequences, about half being singletons. Sequenced: blood. These receptor sequences come from a man at least 80 years old in good health. CDR3s include the opening cysteine and the closing phenylalanine or tryptophan. The order of the fields is J gene, V gene, clone size, D gene, CDR3 protein, CDR3 DNA. The D gene is left open where the match is weak. Rows may omit the clone size; those that give it use once, few, many or a size class.

J: TRBJ1-2; V: TRBV4-3; size: few; D: .; CDR3: CASSQGTGLGLKGYTF; DNA: TGCGCCAGCAGCCAAGGAACAGGGTTGGGACTAAAGGGCTACACCTTC
J: TRBJ2-5; V: TRBV29-1; size: few; D: TRBD2; CDR3: CSASYGGGQETQYF; DNA: TGCAGCGCCTCTTATGGGGGGGGCCAAGAGACCCAGTACTTC
J: TRBJ2-2; V: TRBV12-3/TRBV12-4; size: few; D: TRBD2; CDR3: CASSPGLAGVSTGELFF; DNA: TGTGCCAGCAGTCCTGGACTAGCGGGAGTGAGTACCGGGGAGCTGTTTTTT
J: TRBJ2-5; V: TRBV20-1; size: .; D: TRBD2; CDR3: CSARKPAGGQETQYF; DNA: TGCAGTGCTAGAAAACCAGCGGGGGGGCAAGAGACCCAGTACTTC
J: TRBJ2-7; V: TRBV6-2/TRBV6-3; size: once; D: .; CDR3: CASRKDVAIAYEQYF; DNA: TGTGCCAGCAGGAAGGACGTCGCGATTGCCTACGAGCAGTACTTC
J: TRBJ1-5; V: TRBV4-3; size: .; D: TRBD1; CDR3: CASSHNTGANQPQHF; DNA: TGCGCCAGCAGCCATAATACAGGGGCGAATCAGCCCCAGCATTTT
J: TRBJ2-3; V: TRBV20-1; size: .; D: TRBD2; CDR3: CSARSGGADTQYF; DNA: TGCAGTGCTAGGAGCGGGGGTGCAGATACGCAGTATTTT
J: TRBJ2-5; V: TRBV20-1; size: .; D: TRBD1; CDR3: CSARPRQGAEETQYF; DNA: TGCAGTGCTAGACCAAGACAGGGGGCAGAAGAGACCCAGTACTTC
J: TRBJ2-7; V: TRBV27; size: many; D: .; CDR3: CASSLQDGSYEQYF; DNA: TGTGCCAGCAGTTTACAGGACGGCTCCTACGAGCAGTACTTC
J: TRBJ2-5; V: TRBV5-1; size: .; D: .; CDR3: CASKAGGIQETQYF; DNA: TGCGCCAGCAAGGCGGGCGGCATCCAAGAGACCCAGTACTTC
J: TRBJ2-7; V: TRBV18; size: few; D: TRBD1; CDR3: CASSRTGKGYEQYF; DNA: TGTGCCAGCTCCCGGACAGGGAAGGGCTACGAGCAGTACTTC
J: TRBJ1-1; V: TRBV7-6; size: .; D: TRBD1; CDR3: CASSFIRDRVSPAEAFF; DNA: TGTGCCAGCAGCTTCATCCGGGACAGGGTTTCCCCTGCTGAAGCTTTCTTT
J: TRBJ2-3; V: TRBV7-2; size: few; D: .; CDR3: CASSLGARPDTQYF; DNA: TGTGCCAGCAGCTTAGGTGCTAGACCAGATACGCAGTATTTT
J: TRBJ2-3; V: TRBV12-3/TRBV12-4; size: .; D: .; CDR3: CASREDGTDTQYF; DNA: TGTGCCAGCAGGGAAGACGGGACGGATACGCAGTATTTT
J: TRBJ2-1; V: TRBV5-6; size: .; D: TRBD2; CDR3: CASSGVAGGAHEQFF; DNA: TGTGCCAGCAGCGGCGTAGCGGGAGGGGCTCATGAGCAGTTCTTC
J: TRBJ2-1; V: TRBV5-1; size: .; D: .; CDR3: CASSLDVPSSYNEQFF; DNA: TGCGCCAGCAGCTTGGATGTACCTAGCTCCTACAATGAGCAGTTCTTC
J: TRBJ1-6; V: TRBV7-8; size: .; D: .; CDR3: CASSLGPPYNSPLHF; DNA: TGTGCCAGCAGCTTAGGGCCTCCGTATAATTCACCCCTCCACTTT
J: TRBJ2-5; V: TRBV6-2/TRBV6-3; size: .; D: .; CDR3: CASSYGTLMQYF; DNA: TGTGCCAGCAGTTATGGGACTTTAATGCAGTACTTC
J: TRBJ2-2; V: TRBV7-2; size: few; D: TRBD2; CDR3: CASSLASAGAGTGELFF; DNA: TGTGCCAGCAGCTTAGCGTCTGCGGGAGCGGGTACCGGGGAGCTGTTTTTT
J: TRBJ2-7; V: TRBV7-9; size: .; D: TRBD1; CDR3: CASSFGTGDREQYF; DNA: TGTGCCAGCAGCTTTGGGACAGGGGATCGCGAGCAGTACTTC
J: TRBJ2-5; V: TRBV4-3; size: .; D: TRBD2; CDR3: CASSQSLAGGTQYF; DNA: TGCGCCAGCAGCCAAAGTCTAGCGGGTGGGACCCAGTACTTC
J: TRBJ2-4; V: TRBV29-1; size: .; D: .; CDR3: CSAARPGREQYF; DNA: TGCAGCGCCGCTAGGCCAGGGCGAGAGCAGTACTTC
J: TRBJ2-7; V: TRBV6-1; size: once; D: .; CDR3: CASREGNEQYF; DNA: TGTGCCAGCCGTGAGGGGAACGAGCAGTACTTC
J: TRBJ1-1; V: TRBV20-1; size: .; D: .; CDR3: CSARHSRAVRTEAFF; DNA: TGCAGTGCTAGACACTCGCGGGCAGTGAGGACTGAAGCTTTCTTT
J: TRBJ2-1; V: TRBV7-9; size: many; D: .; CDR3: CASSLWVGGPQSWFF; DNA: TGTGCCAGCAGCTTATGGGTCGGGGGGCCACAATCCTGGTTCTTC
J: TRBJ1-5; V: TRBV7-2; size: .; D: TRBD1; CDR3: CASSLVYAGGQPQHF; DNA: TGTGCCAGCAGCTTAGTGTATGCAGGGGGCCAGCCCCAGCATTTT
J: TRBJ2-5; V: TRBV14; size: .; D: .; CDR3: CASSQDRQAGTQYF; DNA: TGTGCCAGCAGCCAAGATCGACAAGCCGGGACCCAGTACTTC
J: TRBJ2-3; V: TRBV5-1; size: few; D: .; CDR3: CASSLVGSDTQYF; DNA: TGCGCCAGCAGCTTGGTGGGGTCAGATACGCAGTATTTT
J: TRBJ2-7; V: TRBV28; size: few; D: .; CDR3: CASSPRRGAYEQYF; DNA: TGTGCCAGCAGTCCTCGCAGGGGGGCCTACGAGCAGTACTTC
J: TRBJ1-4; V: TRBV6-6; size: once; D: .; CDR3: CASSYSDPRGTNEKLFF; DNA: TGTGCCAGCAGTTACTCCGACCCACGGGGGACTAATGAAAAACTGTTTTTT
J: TRBJ2-1; V: TRBV29-1; size: .; D: TRBD2; CDR3: CSARGGSYNEQFF; DNA: TGCAGCGCGCGGGGGGGCTCCTACAATGAGCAGTTCTTC
J: TRBJ2-5; V: TRBV29-1; size: few; D: .; CDR3: CSVEETGETQYF; DNA: TGCAGCGTTGAAGAAACTGGAGAGACCCAGTACTTC
J: TRBJ1-5; V: TRBV7-9; size: .; D: TRBD1; CDR3: CASSPSGQGGDQPQHF; DNA: TGTGCCAGCAGCCCCTCGGGACAGGGTGGCGACCAGCCCCAGCATTTT
J: TRBJ1-6; V: TRBV25-1; size: .; D: .; CDR3: CASSESTRNSPLHF; DNA: TGTGCCAGCAGTGAAAGCACCAGAAATTCACCCCTCCACTTT
J: TRBJ2-1; V: TRBV10-3; size: .; D: TRBD2; CDR3: CAISESGLLGQFF; DNA: TGTGCCATCAGTGAGTCGGGACTACTTGGGCAGTTCTTC
J: TRBJ1-6; V: TRBV12-3/TRBV12-4; size: .; D: .; CDR3: CASSSTRESPLHF; DNA: TGTGCCAGCAGTTCAACGAGGGAATCACCCCTCCACTTT
J: TRBJ1-4; V: TRBV2; size: few; D: TRBD1; CDR3: CASSQGTGNEKLFF; DNA: TGTGCCAGCAGTCAAGGGACAGGCAATGAAAAACTGTTTTTT
J: TRBJ2-5; V: TRBV10-3; size: .; D: .; CDR3: CAISEVGQETQYF; DNA: TGTGCCATCAGTGAAGTTGGACAGGAGACCCAGTACTTC